This entry concerns a single T cell receptor (beta chain). J was trimmed by 8 bases and V by 4 bases; bases with no gene match: 2. Germline-derived CDR1 and CDR2 are SEHNR and FQNEAQ (reference sequence). This CDR3 spans 13 amino acids. This entry is derived from a study of blood T cell repertoires in COVID-19. Clones were sequenced by immunoSEQ multiplex PCR, and TCRdb holds only the in-frame ones, with some missing. The table has 250,000 to 300,000 clones, approximately 90% seen once. The chain couples TRBV7-9 to TRBJ2-1, with 10 bases matching TRBD1. Sequencing used PBMCs or T cells enriched from blood (not recorded which). The TCR sequence derives from a woman aged 25 to 45 who had recovered from COVID-19. In nucleotides, the CDR3 is TGTGCCAGCAGCTCCGGGACAGGGGATGAGCAGTTCTTC. Amino acid sequence: CASSSGTGDEQFF.